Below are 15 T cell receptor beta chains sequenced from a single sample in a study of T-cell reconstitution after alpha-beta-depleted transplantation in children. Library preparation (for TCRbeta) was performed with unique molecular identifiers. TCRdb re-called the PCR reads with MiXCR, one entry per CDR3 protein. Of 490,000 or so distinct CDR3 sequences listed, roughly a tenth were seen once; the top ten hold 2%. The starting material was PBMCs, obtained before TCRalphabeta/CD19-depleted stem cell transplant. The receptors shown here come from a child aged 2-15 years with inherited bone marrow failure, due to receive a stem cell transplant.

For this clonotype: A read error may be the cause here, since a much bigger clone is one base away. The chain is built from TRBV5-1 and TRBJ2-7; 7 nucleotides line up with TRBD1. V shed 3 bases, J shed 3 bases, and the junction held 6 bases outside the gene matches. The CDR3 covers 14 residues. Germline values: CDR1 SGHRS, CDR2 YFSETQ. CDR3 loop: CASSSGQYCYEQYF. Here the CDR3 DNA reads TGCGCCAGCAGCTCGGGACAGTACTGCTACGAGCAGTACTTC.

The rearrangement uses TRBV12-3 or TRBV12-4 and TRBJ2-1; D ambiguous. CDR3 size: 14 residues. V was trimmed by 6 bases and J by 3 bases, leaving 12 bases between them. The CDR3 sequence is CASSTYLLYNEQFF. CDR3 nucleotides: TGTGCCAGCAGCACCTATCTCCTCTACAATGAGCAGTTCTTC.

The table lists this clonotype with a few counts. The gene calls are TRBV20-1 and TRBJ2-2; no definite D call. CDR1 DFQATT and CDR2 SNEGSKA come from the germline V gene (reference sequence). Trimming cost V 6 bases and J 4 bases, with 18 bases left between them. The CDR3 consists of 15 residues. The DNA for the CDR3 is TGCAGTGCGTTCCCCTCACCTTTCGGCACCGGGGAGCTGTTTTTT. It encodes CSAFPSPFGTGELFF.

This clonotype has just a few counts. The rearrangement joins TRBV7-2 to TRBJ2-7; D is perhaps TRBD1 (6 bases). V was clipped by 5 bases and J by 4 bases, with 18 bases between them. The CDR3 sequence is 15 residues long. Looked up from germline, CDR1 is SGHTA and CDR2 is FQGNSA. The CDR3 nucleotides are TGTGCCAGCAGCCGAACTGGTACAGGGAATTACGAGCAGTACTTC. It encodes CASSRTGTGNYEQYF.

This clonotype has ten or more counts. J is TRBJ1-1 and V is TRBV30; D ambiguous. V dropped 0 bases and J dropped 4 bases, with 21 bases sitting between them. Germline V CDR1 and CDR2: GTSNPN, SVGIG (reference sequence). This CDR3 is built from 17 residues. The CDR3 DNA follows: TGTGCCTGGAGTGTAAAGTACGGTGTCAACCCTCTCACTGAAGCTTTCTTT. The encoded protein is CAWSVKYGVNPLTEAFF.

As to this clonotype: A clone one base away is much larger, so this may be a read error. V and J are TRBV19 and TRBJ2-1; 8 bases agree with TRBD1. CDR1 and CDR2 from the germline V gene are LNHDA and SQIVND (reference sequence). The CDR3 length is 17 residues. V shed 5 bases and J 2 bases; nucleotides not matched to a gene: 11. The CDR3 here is CASSETGATFTYNEQFF. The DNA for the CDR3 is TGTGCCAGTAGTGAGACAGGGGCCACCTTTACCTACAATGAGCAGTTCTTC.

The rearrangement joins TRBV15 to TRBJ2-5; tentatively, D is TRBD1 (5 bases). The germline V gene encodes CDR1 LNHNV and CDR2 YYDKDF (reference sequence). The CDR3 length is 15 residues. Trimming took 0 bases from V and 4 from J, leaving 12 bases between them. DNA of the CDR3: TGTGCCACCAGCAGAGAAATGCAGGGTGGAGAGACCCAGTACTTC. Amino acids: CATSREMQGGETQYF.

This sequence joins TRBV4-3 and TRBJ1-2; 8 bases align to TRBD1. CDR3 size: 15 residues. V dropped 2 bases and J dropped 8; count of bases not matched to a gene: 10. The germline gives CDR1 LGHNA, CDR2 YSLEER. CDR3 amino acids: CASSQLQGANGGYTF. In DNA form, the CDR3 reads TGCGCCAGCAGCCAACTTCAGGGGGCGAACGGGGGCTACACCTTC.

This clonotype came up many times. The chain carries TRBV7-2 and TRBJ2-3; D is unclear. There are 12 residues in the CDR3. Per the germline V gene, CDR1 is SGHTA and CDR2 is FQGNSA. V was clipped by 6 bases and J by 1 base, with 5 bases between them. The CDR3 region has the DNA TGTGCCAGCAGTTTCGGCACAGATACGCAGTATTTT. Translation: CASSFGTDTQYF. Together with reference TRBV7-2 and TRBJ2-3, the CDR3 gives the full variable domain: GAGVSQSPSNKVTEKGKDVELRCDPISGHTALYWYRQSLGQGLEFLIYFQGNSAPDKSGLPSDRFSAERTGGSVSTLTIQRTQQEDSAVYLCASSFGTDTQYFGPGTRLTVL.

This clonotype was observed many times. Written as DNA, the CDR3 is TGTGCCAGCAGTCCCCCCGGACGGGGGGTGAACACTGAAGCTTTCTTT. Amino acids: CASSPPGRGVNTEAFF. The chain recombines TRBV27 with TRBJ1-1; D is perhaps TRBD1 (5 bases). V lost 5 bases to trimming and J lost 0 bases, with 16 bases between them. CDR3 length: 16 residues. Germline CDR1 MNHEY, CDR2 SMNVEV (reference sequence).

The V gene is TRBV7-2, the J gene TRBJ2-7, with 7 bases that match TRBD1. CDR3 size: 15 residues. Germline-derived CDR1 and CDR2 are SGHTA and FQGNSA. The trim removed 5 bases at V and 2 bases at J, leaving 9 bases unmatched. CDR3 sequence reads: CASSPDRVLTYEQYF. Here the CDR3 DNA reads TGTGCCAGCAGCCCAGACAGGGTCCTTACCTACGAGCAGTACTTC. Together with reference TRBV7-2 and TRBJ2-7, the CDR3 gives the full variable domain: GAGVSQSPSNKVTEKGKDVELRCDPISGHTALYWYRQSLGQGLEFLIYFQGNSAPDKSGLPSDRFSAERTGGSVSTLTIQRTQQEDSAVYLCASSPDRVLTYEQYFGPGTRLTVT.

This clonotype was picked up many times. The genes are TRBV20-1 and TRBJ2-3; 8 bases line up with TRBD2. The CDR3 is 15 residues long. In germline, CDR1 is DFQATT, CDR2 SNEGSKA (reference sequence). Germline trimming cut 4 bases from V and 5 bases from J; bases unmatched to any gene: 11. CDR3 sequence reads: CSANPASGHGDTQYF. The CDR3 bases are TGCAGTGCTAACCCCGCTAGCGGGCATGGAGATACGCAGTATTTT.

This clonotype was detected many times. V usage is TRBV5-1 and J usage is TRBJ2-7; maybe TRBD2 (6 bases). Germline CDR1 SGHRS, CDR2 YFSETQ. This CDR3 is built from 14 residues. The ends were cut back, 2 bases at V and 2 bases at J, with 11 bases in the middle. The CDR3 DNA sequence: TGCGCCAGCAGCTTCGGCGGGACCCCCTACGAGCAGTACTTC. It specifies CASSFGGTPYEQYF.

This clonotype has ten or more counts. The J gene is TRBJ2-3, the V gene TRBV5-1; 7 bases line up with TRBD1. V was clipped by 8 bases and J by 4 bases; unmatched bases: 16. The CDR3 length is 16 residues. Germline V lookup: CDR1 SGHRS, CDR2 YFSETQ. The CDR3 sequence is CASHEVLGQVADTQYF. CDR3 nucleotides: TGCGCCAGTCACGAAGTTTTAGGACAGGTGGCAGATACGCAGTATTTT.

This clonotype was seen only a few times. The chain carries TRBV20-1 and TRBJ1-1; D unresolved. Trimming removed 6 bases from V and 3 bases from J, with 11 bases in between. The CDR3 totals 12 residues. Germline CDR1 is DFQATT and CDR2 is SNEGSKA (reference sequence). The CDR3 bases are TGCAGTGCGAATGGACGGTACACTGAAGCTTTCTTT. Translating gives CSANGRYTEAFF.